The clone carrying this T cell receptor beta chain was recorded a few times. The antigen remains unidentified. The entry originates in a study of beta chain features in type 1 diabetes. Findings and caveats of the study: Shortening that was moderate but significant affected the TCRB CDR3s of Type 1 diabetes patients in all four CD4+ subsets.

Every sorted population was more than 98% pure. Germline-derived CDR1 and CDR2 are SGHTA and FQGNSA. Losses at the gene ends were 5 bases for V and 8 bases for J; bases not matched to a gene: 11. CDR3 length equals 14 residues. Reverse transcription of all isolated RNA meant that expressed TCRB transcripts were sequenced. The assay was immunoSEQ multiplex PCR, and TCRdb's table has in-frame clones only and misses some. The sample shows 130,000 to 150,000 clones, around a tenth of them seen only once. This clonotype originated in a man aged 18 to 30 in good health. This chain joins TRBV7-2 and TRBJ1-2, with TRBD1 matching over 7 bases. Sample: central memory CD4+ T cells from blood. The CDR3 here is CASSQATGAGGYTF. CDR3 in DNA: TGTGCCAGCAGCCAAGCCACAGGGGCAGGAGGCTACACCTTC.